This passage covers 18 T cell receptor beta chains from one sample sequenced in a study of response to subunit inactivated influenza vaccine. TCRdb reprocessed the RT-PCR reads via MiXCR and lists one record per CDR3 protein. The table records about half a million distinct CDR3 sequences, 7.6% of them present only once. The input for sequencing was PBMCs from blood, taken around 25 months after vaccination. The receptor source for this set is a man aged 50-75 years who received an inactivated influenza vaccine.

CDR3 nucleotides: TGTGCCAGCAGTTACGGGACAGATTACACTGAAGCTTTCTTT. It specifies CASSYGTDYTEAFF. V is TRBV6-5 and J is TRBJ1-1; TRBD1 aligns across 7 bases. Germline V lookup: CDR1 MNHEY, CDR2 SVGAGI. The CDR3 is 14 residues long. V dropped 2 bases and J dropped 3; count of bases not matched to a gene: 3.

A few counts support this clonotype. Here the CDR3 DNA reads TGTGCCAGCACCCTGAGGGACAGGGGGCTTCAGGAGCAGTACTTC. This gives the protein CASTLRDRGLQEQYF. The chain joins TRBV28 to TRBJ2-7, with TRBD1 matching 12 bases. Losses at the gene ends were 7 bases for V and 7 bases for J; bases not matched to a gene: 11. There are 15 residues in the CDR3. Germline CDR1 is MDHEN and CDR2 is SYDVKM.

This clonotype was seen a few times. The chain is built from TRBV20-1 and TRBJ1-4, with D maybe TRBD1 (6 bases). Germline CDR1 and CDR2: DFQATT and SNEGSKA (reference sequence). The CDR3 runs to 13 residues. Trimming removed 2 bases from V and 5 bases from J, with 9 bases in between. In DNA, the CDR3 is TGCAGTGCTAGATCGCAGGGGAATGAAAAACTGTTTTTT. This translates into CSARSQGNEKLFF.

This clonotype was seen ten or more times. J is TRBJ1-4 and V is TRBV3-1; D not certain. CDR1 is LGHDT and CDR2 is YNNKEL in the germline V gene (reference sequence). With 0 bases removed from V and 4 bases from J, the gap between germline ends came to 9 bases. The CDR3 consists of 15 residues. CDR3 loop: CASSQDVGRNEKLFF. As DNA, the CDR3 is TGTGCCAGCAGCCAAGATGTCGGACGTAATGAAAAACTGTTTTTT.

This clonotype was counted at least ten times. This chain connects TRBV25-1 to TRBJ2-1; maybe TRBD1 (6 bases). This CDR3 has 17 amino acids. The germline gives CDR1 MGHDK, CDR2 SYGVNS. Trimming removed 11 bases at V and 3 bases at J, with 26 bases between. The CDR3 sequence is CAAHEWSAGGYYNEQFF. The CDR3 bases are TGTGCCGCACACGAATGGTCGGCTGGGGGCTACTACAATGAGCAGTTCTTC.

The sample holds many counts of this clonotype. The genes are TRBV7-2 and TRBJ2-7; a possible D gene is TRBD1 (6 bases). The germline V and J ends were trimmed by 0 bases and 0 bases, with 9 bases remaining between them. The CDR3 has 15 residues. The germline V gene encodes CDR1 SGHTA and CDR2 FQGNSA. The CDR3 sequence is CASSLADRSSYEQYF. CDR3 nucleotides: TGTGCCAGCAGCTTAGCCGACAGGAGCTCCTACGAGCAGTACTTC.

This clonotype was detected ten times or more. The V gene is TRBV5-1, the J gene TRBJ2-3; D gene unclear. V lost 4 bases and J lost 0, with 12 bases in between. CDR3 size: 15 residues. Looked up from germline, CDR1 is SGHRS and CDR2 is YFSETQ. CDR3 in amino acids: CASSPLLGSTDTQYF. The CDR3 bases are TGCGCCAGCAGCCCCCTTTTGGGCAGCACAGATACGCAGTATTTT. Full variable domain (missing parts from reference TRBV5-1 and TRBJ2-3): KAGVTQTPRYLIKTRGQQVTLSCSPISGHRSVSWYQQTPGQGLQFLFEYFSETQRNKGNFPGRFSGRQFSNSRSEMNVSTLELGDSALYLCASSPLLGSTDTQYFGPGTRLTVL.

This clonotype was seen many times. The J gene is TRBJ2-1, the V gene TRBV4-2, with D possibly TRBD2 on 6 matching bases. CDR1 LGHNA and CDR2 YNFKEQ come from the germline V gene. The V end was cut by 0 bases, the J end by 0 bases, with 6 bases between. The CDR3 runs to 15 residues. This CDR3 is CASSQDSGSYNEQFF. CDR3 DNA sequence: TGTGCCAGCAGCCAAGATAGCGGCTCCTACAATGAGCAGTTCTTC.

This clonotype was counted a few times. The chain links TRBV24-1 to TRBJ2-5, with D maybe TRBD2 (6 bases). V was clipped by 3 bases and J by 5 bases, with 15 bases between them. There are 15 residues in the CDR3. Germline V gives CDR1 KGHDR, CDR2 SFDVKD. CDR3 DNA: TGTGCCACCAGTGATACATCGTTTGCGGGGGAGACCCAGTACTTC. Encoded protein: CATSDTSFAGETQYF.

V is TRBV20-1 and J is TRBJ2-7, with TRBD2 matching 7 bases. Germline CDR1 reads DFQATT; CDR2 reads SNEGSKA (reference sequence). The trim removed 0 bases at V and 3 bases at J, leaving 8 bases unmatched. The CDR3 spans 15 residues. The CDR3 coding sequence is TGCAGTGCTAGAGATCATCGAGCGGGAATCTACGAGCAGTACTTC. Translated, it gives CSARDHRAGIYEQYF.

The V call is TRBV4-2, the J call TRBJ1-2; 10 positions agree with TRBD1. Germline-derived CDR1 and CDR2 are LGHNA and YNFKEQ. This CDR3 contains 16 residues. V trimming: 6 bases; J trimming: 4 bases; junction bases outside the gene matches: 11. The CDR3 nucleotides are TGTGCCAGCAGAGCGCCGGGACAGGGGCGCTTCTATGGCTACACCTTC. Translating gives CASRAPGQGRFYGYTF.

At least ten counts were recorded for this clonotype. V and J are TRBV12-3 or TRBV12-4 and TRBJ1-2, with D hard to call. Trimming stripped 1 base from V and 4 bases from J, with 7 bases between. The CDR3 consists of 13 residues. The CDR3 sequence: CASSLEGVYGYTF. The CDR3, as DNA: TGTGCCAGCAGTTTAGAGGGCGTCTATGGCTACACCTTC.

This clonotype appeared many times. CDR3 nucleotides: TGTGCCAGCAGCCTCAGGGATAGCAATCAGCCCCAGCATTTT. Translated, it gives CASSLRDSNQPQHF. The V and J genes are TRBV3-1 and TRBJ1-5; TRBD1 is a possible D gene (5 bases). The CDR3 sequence is 14 residues long. Germline V gives CDR1 LGHDT, CDR2 YNNKEL (reference sequence). V was trimmed by 4 bases and J by 0 bases, leaving 7 bases between them.

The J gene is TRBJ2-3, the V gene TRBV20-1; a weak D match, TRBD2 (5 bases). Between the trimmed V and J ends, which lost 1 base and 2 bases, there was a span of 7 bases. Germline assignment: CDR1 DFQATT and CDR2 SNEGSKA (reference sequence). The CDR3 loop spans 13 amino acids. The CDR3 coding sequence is TGCAGTGCTAGAGCGGGATCCACAGATACGCAGTATTTT. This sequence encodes CSARAGSTDTQYF.

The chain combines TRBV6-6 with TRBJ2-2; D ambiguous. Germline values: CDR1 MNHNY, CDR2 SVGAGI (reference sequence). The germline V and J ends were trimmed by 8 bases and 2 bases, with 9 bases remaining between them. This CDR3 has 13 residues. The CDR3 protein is CASVETNTGELFF. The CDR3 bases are TGTGCCAGCGTCGAAACAAACACCGGGGAGCTGTTTTTT.

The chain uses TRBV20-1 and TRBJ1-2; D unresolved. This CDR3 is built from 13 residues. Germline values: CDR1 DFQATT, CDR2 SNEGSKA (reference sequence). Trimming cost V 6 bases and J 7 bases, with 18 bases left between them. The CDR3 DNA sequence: TGCAGTGCCCACGGGCAAGGTTCTTCTGGCTACACCTTC. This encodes CSAHGQGSSGYTF.

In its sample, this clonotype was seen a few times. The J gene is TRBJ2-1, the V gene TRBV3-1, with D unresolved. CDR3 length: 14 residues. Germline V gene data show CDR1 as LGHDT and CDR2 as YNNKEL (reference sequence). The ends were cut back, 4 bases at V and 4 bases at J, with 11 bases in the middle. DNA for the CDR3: TGTGCCAGCAGCCTATCTTCAATTTACAATGAGCAGTTCTTC. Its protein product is CASSLSSIYNEQFF.

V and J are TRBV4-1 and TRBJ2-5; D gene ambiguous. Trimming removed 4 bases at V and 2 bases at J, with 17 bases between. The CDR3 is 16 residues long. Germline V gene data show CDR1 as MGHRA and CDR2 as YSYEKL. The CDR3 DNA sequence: TGCGCCAGCAGCCCCTCCCTGAGGCAGCCACAAGAGACCCAGTACTTC. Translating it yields CASSPSLRQPQETQYF.